This T cell receptor beta chain was obtained from a study of T cell repertoires in cytomegalovirus infection. About the research overall: The public TCR beta signatures pointed to both CMV infection and matching HLA type. Findings and caveats of the study: The ex vivo response was dominated by HLA-C-restricted CMV-specific TCR beta clonotypes. There were carriers of CMV plus the relevant HLA, and cumulative public TCR beta family frequency identified them.

TCRdb redid the calling of the reads with MiXCR, one entry per CDR3 protein. The sample lists around 740,000 distinct CDR3 sequences, approximately 40% occurring once. The CDR3 sequence is 17 residues long. Germline V CDR1 and CDR2: MDHEN, SYDVKM. After removal of 6 bases from V and 2 bases from J, the junction contained 6 bases not matched to a gene. Of note for this clonotype: What it binds is not known.

J is TRBJ2-1 and V is TRBV28; TRBD2 matches 14 bases. The receptor was isolated from a human donor in good health (CMV status not recorded). Some clones in this sample may be carry-over from other donors' samples. Sequencing was done on a sample of PBMCs. The CDR3 reads CASRGTSGRIAYNEQFF. CDR3 in DNA: TGTGCCAGCAGAGGGACTAGCGGGAGAATCGCCTACAATGAGCAGTTCTTC. The full variable domain, with the rest looked up from reference TRBV28 and TRBJ2-1, is DVKVTQSSRYLVKRTGEKVFLECVQDMDHENMFWYRQDPGLGLRLIYFSYDVKMKEKGDIPEGYSVSREKKERFSLILESASTNQTSMYLCASRGTSGRIAYNEQFFGPGTRLTVL.